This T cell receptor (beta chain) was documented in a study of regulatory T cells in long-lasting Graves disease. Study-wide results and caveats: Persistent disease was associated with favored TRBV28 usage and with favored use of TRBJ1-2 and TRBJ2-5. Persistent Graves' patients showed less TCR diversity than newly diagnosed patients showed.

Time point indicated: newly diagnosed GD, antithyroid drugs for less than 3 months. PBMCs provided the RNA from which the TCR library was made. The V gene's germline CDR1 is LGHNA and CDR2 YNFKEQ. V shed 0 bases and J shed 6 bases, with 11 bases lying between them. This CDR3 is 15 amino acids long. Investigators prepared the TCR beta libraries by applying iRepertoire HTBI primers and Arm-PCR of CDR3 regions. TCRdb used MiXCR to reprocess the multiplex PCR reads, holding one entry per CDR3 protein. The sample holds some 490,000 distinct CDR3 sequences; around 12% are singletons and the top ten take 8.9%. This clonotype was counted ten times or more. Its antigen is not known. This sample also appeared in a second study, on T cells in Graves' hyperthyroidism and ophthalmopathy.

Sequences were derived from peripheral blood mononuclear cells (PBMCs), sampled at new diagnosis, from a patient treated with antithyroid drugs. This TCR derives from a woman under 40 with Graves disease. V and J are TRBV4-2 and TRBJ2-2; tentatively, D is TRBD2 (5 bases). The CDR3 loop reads CASSQDLAGPGELFF. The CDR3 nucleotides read TGTGCCAGCAGCCAAGATCTGGCGGGCCCCGGGGAGCTGTTTTTT.